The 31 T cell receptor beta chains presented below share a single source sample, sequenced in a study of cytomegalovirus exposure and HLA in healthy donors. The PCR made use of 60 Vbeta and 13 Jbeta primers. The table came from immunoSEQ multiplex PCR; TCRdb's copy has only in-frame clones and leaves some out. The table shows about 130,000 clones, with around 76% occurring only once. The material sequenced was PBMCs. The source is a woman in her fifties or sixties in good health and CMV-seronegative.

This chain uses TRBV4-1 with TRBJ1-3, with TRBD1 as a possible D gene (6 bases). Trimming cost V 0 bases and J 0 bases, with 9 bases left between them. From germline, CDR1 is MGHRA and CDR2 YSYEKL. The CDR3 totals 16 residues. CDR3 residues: CASSQEWGLSGNTIYF. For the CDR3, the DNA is TGCGCCAGCAGCCAAGAGTGGGGGCTCTCTGGAAACACCATATATTTT.

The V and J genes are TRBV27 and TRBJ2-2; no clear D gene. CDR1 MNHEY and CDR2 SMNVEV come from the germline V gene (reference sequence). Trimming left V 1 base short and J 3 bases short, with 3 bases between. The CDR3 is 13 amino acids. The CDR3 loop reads CASSLLYTGELFF. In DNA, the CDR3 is TGTGCCAGCAGTTTATTATACACCGGGGAGCTGTTTTTT.

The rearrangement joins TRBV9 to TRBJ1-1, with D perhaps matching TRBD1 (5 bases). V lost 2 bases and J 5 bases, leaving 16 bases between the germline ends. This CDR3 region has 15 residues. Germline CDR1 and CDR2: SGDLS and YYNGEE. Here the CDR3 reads CASSVTAGDSTEAFF. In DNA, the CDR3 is TGTGCCAGCAGCGTGACAGCGGGGGATTCGACTGAAGCTTTCTTT.

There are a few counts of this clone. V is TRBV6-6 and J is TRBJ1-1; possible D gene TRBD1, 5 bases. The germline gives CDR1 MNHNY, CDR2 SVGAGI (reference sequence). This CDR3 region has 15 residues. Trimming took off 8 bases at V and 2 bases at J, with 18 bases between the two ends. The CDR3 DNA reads TGTGCCAGCCATCCAGAGACAGAACTAAACACTGAAGCTTTCTTT. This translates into CASHPETELNTEAFF.

DNA for the CDR3: TGTGCCAGCAGCTTAGCGCCCAGGGCAGGTGGTACGCAGTATTTT. Translation gives CASSLAPRAGGTQYF. The V gene is TRBV7-2, the J gene TRBJ2-3; TRBD1 might be the D (5 bases). CDR1 is SGHTA, CDR2 FQGNSA, per germline. There are 15 residues in the CDR3. V shed 0 bases and J shed 8 bases, with 15 bases lying between them.

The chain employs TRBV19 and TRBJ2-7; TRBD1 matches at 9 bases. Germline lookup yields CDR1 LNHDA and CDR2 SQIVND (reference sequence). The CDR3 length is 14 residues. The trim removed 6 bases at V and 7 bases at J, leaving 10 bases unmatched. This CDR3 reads CASRPGTGNGEQYF. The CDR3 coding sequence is TGTGCCAGTAGACCCGGGACAGGGAACGGGGAGCAGTACTTC.

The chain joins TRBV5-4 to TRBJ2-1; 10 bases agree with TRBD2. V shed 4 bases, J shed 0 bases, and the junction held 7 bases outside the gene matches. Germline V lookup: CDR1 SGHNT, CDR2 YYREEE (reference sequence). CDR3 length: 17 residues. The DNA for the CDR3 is TGTGCCAGCAGCCCTCGGACTAGCGGAAACTCCTACAATGAGCAGTTCTTC. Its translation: CASSPRTSGNSYNEQFF.

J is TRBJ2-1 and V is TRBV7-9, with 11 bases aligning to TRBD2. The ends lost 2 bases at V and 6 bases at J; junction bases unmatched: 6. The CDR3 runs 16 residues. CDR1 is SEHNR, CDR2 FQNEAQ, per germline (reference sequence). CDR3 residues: CASSLYRLAGINEQFF. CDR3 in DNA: TGTGCCAGCAGCTTATATAGACTAGCGGGAATCAATGAGCAGTTCTTC.

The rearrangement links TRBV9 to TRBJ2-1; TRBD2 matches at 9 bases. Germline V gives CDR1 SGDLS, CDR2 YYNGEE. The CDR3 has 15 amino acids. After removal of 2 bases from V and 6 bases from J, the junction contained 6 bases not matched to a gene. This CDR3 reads CASSVSGSDGNEQFF. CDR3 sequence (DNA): TGTGCCAGCAGCGTTAGCGGGAGCGACGGCAATGAGCAGTTCTTC.

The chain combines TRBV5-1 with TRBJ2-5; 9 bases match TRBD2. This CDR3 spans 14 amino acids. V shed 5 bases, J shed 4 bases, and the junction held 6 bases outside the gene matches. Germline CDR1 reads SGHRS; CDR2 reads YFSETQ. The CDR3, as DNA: TGCGCCAGCAGACCGACTAGCGGTGTAGAGACCCAGTACTTC. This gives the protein CASRPTSGVETQYF.

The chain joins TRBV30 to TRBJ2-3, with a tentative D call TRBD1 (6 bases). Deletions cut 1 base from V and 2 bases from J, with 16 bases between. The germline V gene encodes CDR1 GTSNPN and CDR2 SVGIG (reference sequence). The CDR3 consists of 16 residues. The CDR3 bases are TGTGCCTGGAGTGATCCACAGGGTATTCCCACAGATACGCAGTATTTT. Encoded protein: CAWSDPQGIPTDTQYF.

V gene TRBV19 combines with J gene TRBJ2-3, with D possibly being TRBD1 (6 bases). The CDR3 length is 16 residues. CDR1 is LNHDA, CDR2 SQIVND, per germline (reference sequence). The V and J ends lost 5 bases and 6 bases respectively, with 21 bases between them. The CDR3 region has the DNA TGTGCCAGTAGTTCGAAACAGGGAGTAGGGACGGATACGCAGTATTTT. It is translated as CASSSKQGVGTDTQYF.

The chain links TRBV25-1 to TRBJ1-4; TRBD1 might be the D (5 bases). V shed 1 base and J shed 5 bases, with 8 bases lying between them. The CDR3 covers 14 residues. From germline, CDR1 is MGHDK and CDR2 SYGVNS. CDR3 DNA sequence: TGTGCCAGCAGTGAATCGACAGCAAATGAAAAACTGTTTTTT. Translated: CASSESTANEKLFF. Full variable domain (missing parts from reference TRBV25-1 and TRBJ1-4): EADIYQTPRYLVIGTGKKITLECSQTMGHDKMYWYQQDPGMELHLIHYSYGVNSTEKGDLSSESTVSRIRTEHFPLTLESARPSHTSQYLCASSESTANEKLFFGSGTQLSVL.

CDR3 DNA sequence: TGCAGCGTTGAAAAGCGTAAAGAGACCCAGTACTTC. It yields the protein CSVEKRKETQYF. J is TRBJ2-5 and V is TRBV29-1; D is ambiguous. CDR3 length equals 12 residues. The V and J ends lost 2 bases and 3 bases respectively, with 7 bases between them. Germline V gives CDR1 SQVTM, CDR2 ANQGSEA. The full variable domain, with the rest looked up from reference TRBV29-1 and TRBJ2-5, is SAVISQKPSRDICQRGTSLTIQCQVDSQVTMMFWYRQQPGQSLTLIATANQGSEATYESGFVIDKFPISRPNLTFSTLTVSNMSPEDSSIYLCSVEKRKETQYFGPGTRLLVL.

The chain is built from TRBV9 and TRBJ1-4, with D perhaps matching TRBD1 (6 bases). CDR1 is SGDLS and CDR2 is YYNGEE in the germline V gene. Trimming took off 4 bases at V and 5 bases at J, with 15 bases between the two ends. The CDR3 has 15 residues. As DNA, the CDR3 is TGTGCCAGCAGCCCGGGGACACAGTGGAATGAAAAACTGTTTTTT. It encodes CASSPGTQWNEKLFF.

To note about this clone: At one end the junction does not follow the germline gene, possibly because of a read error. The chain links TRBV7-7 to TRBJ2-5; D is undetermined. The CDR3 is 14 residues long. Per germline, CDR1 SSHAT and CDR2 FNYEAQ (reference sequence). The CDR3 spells CASSLTQYQETQYF. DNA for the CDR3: TGTGCTAGCAGCTTAACCCAGTACCAAGAGACCCAGTACTTC. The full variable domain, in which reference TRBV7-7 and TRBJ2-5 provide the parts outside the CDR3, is GAGVSQSPRYKVTKRGQDVTLRCDPISSHATLYWYQQALGQGPEFLTYFNYEAQPDKSGLPSDRFSAERPEGSISTLTIQRTEQRDSAMYRCASSLTQYQETQYFGPGTRLLVL.

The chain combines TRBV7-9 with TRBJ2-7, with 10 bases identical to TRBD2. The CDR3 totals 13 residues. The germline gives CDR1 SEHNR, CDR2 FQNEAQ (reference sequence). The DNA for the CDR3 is TGTGCCAGCAGCCTAGCGGGAGAGAGGGAGCAGTACGTC. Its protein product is CASSLAGEREQYV.

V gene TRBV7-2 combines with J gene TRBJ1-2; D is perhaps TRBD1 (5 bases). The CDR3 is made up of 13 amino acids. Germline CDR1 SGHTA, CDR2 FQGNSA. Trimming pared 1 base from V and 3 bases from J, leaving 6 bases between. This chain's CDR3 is CASSLVGDYGYTF. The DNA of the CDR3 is TGTGCCAGCAGCTTAGTAGGGGACTATGGCTACACCTTC.

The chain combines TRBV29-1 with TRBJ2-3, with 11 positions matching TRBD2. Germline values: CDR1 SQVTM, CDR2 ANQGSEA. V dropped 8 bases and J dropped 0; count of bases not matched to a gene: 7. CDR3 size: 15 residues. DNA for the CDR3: TGCAGCCTTTCAGGGACTAGCGGTAGCACAGATACGCAGTATTTT. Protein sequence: CSLSGTSGSTDTQYF.

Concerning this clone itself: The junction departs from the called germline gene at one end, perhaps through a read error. The CDR3, as DNA: TGTTCCAGCAGCCGACGGACAGGGTTTGAGGGCTACGAGCAGTACTTC. Translated, it gives CSSSRRTGFEGYEQYF. The chain couples TRBV7-9 to TRBJ2-7; 8 bases fit TRBD1. The CDR3 runs 16 residues. Germline loops: CDR1 SEHNR, CDR2 FQNEAQ (reference sequence). The variable domain in full, completed from reference TRBV7-9 and TRBJ2-7, reads DTGVSQNPRHKITKRGQNVTFRCDPISEHNRLYWYRQTLGQGPEFLTYFQNEAQLEKSRLLSDRFSAERPKGSFSTLEIQRTEQGDSAMYLCSSSRRTGFEGYEQYFGPGTRLTVT.

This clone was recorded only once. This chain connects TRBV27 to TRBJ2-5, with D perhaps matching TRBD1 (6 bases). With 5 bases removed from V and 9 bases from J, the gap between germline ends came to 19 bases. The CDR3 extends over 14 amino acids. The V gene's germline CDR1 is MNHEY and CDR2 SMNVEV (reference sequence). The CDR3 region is CASSLTGTGRAQYF. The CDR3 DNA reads TGTGCCAGCAGTCTCACAGGGACCGGTAGGGCCCAGTACTTC.

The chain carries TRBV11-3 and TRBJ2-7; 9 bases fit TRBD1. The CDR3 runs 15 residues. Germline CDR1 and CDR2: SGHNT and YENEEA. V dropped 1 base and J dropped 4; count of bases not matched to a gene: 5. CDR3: CASSLGTGEYYEQYF. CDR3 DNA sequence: TGTGCCAGCAGCTTAGGGACAGGGGAGTATTACGAGCAGTACTTC.

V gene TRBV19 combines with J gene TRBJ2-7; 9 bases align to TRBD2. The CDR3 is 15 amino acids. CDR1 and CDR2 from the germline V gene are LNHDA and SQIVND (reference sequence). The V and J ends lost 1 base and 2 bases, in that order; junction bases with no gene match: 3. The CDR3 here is CASSIGLAGTYEQYV. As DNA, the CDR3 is TGTGCCAGTAGTATAGGGCTAGCGGGAACCTACGAGCAGTACGTC.

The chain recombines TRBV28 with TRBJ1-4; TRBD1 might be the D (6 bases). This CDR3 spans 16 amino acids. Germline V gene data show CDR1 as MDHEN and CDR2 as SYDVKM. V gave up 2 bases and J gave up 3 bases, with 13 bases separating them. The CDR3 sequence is CASSLTDSRANEKLFF. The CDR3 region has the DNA TGTGCCAGCAGTTTAACGGACAGCCGGGCTAATGAAAAACTGTTTTTT.

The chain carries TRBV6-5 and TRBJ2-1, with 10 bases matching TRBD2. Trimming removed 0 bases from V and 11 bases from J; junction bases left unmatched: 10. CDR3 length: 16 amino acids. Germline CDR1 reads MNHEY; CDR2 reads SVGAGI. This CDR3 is CASSYSSGRPPAQQFF. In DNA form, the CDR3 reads TGTGCCAGCAGTTACTCTAGCGGGAGGCCTCCTGCGCAGCAGTTCTTC.

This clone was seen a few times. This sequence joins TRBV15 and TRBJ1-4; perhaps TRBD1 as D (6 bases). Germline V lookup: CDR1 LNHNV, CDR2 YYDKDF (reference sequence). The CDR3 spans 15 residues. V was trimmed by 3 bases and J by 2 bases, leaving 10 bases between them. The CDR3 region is CATSSFRGTNEKLFF. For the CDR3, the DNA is TGTGCCACCAGCAGCTTCAGGGGTACTAATGAAAAACTGTTTTTT.

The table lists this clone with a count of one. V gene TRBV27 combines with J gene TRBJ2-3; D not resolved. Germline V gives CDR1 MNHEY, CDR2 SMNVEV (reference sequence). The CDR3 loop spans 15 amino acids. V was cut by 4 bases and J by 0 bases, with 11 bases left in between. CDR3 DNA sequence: TGTGCCAGCAGTTCTCCGCGCTCTAGCACAGATACGCAGTATTTT. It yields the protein CASSSPRSSTDTQYF.

CDR3 DNA sequence: TGTGCCAGCAGCTCCCGGAACAGGGAGAACACTGAAGCTTTCTTT. Its protein product is CASSSRNRENTEAFF. This chain links TRBV7-9 with TRBJ1-1; possibly TRBD1 for D (6 bases). The germline V and J ends were trimmed by 4 bases and 1 base, with 13 bases remaining between them. The CDR3 has 15 amino acids. The germline V gene encodes CDR1 SEHNR and CDR2 FQNEAQ (reference sequence).

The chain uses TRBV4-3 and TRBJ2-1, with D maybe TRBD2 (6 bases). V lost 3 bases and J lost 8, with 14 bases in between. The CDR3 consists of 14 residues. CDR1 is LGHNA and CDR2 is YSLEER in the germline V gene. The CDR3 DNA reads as TGCGCCAGCAGCCAGAACACAGGAGGGGATGAGCAGTTCTTC. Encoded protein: CASSQNTGGDEQFF.

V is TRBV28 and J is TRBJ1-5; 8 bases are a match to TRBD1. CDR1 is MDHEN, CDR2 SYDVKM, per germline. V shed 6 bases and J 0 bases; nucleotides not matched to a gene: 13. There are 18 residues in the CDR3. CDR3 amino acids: CASRTTRQGNYSNQPQHF. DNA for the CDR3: TGTGCCAGCAGGACCACCAGACAGGGGAACTATAGCAATCAGCCCCAGCATTTT.

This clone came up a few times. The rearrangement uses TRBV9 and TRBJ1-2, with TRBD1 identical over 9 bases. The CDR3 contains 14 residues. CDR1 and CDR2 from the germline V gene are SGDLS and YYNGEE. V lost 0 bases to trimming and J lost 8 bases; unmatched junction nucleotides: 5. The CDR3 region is CASSVAGTGRGYTF. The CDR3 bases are TGTGCCAGCAGCGTAGCTGGGACAGGGCGAGGCTACACCTTC.